This T cell receptor (beta chain) comes out of a study of human thymus T cells. Resections obtained during corrective heart surgery supplied the thymus tissue. Trimming took off 9 bases at V and 7 bases at J, with 7 bases between the two ends. Germline CDR1 and CDR2: MNHNS and SASEGT. This CDR3 is built from 10 residues. TCRdb's copy holds only in-frame clones and misses some; the assay was immunoSEQ multiplex PCR. The data hold roughly 120,000 clones, with just under 95% observed a single time. The source of this sequence is a boy in the first two years of life with a congenital heart defect but otherwise immunologically healthy. Input material: thymus tissue. The chain combines TRBV6-1 with TRBJ1-5; D not certain. The CDR3 is CASNRQPQHF. CDR3 DNA sequence: TGTGCCAGTAACCGGCAGCCCCAGCATTTT.